The TCR beta chain under discussion was sequenced for a study of CD8+ T cells in alopecia areata. On the study more broadly: C3H/HeJ graft donors with spontaneous alopecia, aged about 6-12 months, supplied skin that was transplanted onto female C3H/HeJ mice aged 7-10 weeks. Findings and caveats of the study: Scalp repertoires also include resident alphabeta T cells from normal skin. Lesional tissue from the scalp (especially in alopecia totalis/universalis) showed higher clonality than normal scalp.

The CDR3 totals 14 residues. The J segment lost 3 bases and the V segment lost 6 bases, leaving 4 bases of the junction unmatched. The germline gives CDR1 NNHDY, CDR2 SYVADS. In this sample, this clone turned up many times. No antigen is known for it. Each gene name is a mouse one. The read ends 4 residues early relative to the CDR3; the germline J gene fills the gap. Sorting of pooled cutaneous lymph node cells was based on CD4, CD8alpha, NKG2D, NKG2ACE and other markers. RNA was extracted and reverse transcribed into cDNA as the sequencing template. TCRdb's copy holds only in-frame clones and misses some; the assay was immunoSEQ multiplex PCR. Captured here are 9,800 or so clones, none seen once; the top ten comprise approximately 18%.

This rearrangement joins TRBV13-3 to TRBJ2-7, with 12 positions matching TRBD2. This TCR was sampled from a C3H/HeJ mouse with alopecia areata. Strain MHC haplotype: H2-k. What was sequenced was CD8+ T cells sorted from a lymph node. CDR3 region: CASTPGLGGYEQYF. The covered CDR3 bases are TGTGCCAGCACCCCGGGACTGGGGGGCTAT.